The subject of this entry is one T cell receptor (beta chain). What it recognizes is unknown. TCRdb reprocessed the 5' RACE reads via MiXCR and lists one record per CDR3 protein. The data contain about 250,000 distinct CDR3 sequences, about 16% of them seen just once; the ten biggest clones take up around 2.2%. The record originates from a study of T-cell memory formation after mild COVID-19. Study findings and constraints: While clones contracting from day 15 to 85 were balanced between CD4 and CD8, later expanders leaned CD4+.

V lost 1 base and J 8 bases, leaving 24 bases between the germline ends. The CDR3 has 17 amino acids. The V gene's germline CDR1 is SGHNT and CDR2 YYREEE (reference sequence). The chain links TRBV5-4 to TRBJ1-2, with D possibly TRBD1 on 6 matching bases. The clonotype was recovered from an adult woman who had mild COVID-19 (a few samples of this study predate the infection). Cell type and time point are not known. Sequencing input: PBMCs or a T cell subset sorted from them (not recorded which). CDR3 loop: CASSLTRGAQSIEGYTF. The CDR3 region has the DNA TGTGCCAGCAGCTTGACGCGGGGGGCGCAGAGTATCGAAGGCTACACCTTC.